This T cell receptor beta chain originates from a study of cytomegalovirus exposure and HLA in healthy donors. At the level of the study: There were under 140 million unique TCR beta sequences, drawn from 200 million or so T cells, in an earlier analysis. Study-level findings and limits: It is likely that the observed cluster of highly shared sequence variants was a sequencing artifact.

This clone was counted a few times. The antigen is unknown. The V gene's germline CDR1 is SGHNT and CDR2 YYREEE (reference sequence). This CDR3 has 14 residues. V lost 4 bases to trimming and J lost 1 base, with 10 bases between them. It was with 60 Vbeta and 13 Jbeta primers that the PCR ran. Some clones are missing from TCRdb's copy, which holds only in-frame ones; the method was immunoSEQ multiplex PCR. The profile shows some 200,000 clones, around 64% of them singletons. Sequenced sample: PBMCs. This TCR was sampled from a man in his forties or fifties in good health and CMV-seropositive. The rearrangement links TRBV5-4 to TRBJ2-3; tentatively, D is TRBD2 (6 bases). In nucleotides, the CDR3 is TGTGCCAGCAGCCCATGGGGGGGCACAGATACGCAGTATTTT. Translation gives CASSPWGGTDTQYF.